This T cell receptor beta chain is drawn from a study of T cell repertoires in ileal Crohn's disease. In the study overall: Postoperative therapy was given to about half: 11 thiopurines, 18 anti-TNF agents. M6 samples are neoterminal ileum biopsies from postoperative colonoscopy. Study-level points and caveats: Compared with non-smokers, active smokers at surgery showed more clonal expansions.

Time point denoted: neoterminal ileum biopsy at postoperative endoscopy, about 6 months after surgery. A remark on this clone: Its target is unknown.

V dropped 1 base and J dropped 5; count of bases not matched to a gene: 2. The CDR3 extends over 14 amino acids. The germline V gene encodes CDR1 LNHNV and CDR2 YYDKDF (reference sequence). Here immunoSEQ multiplex PCR was the method, and the copy in TCRdb shows in-frame clones only, minus some. The sample has about 62,000 clones; approximately 91% are singletons. Sequenced material: ileal tissue. The chain joins TRBV15 to TRBJ2-3; 8 bases are a match to TRBD2. This TCR came from an adult with Crohn's disease. In DNA form, the CDR3 reads TGTGCCACCAGCAGAGGTGCGGGGGGAGATACGCAGTATTTT. Its protein product is CATSRGAGGDTQYF.